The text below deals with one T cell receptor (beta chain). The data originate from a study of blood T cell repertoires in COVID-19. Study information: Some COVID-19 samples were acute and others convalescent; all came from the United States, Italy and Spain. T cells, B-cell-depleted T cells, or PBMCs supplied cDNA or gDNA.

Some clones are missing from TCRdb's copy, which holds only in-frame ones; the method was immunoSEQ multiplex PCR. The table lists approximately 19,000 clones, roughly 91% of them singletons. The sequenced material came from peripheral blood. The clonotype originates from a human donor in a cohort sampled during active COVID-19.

The CDR3 nucleotides read TGTGCCAGCAGCCAAGATCATACCGCGGCACGCGAGCAGTACTTC. Amino acids: CASSQDHTAAREQYF. The chain recombines TRBV14 with TRBJ2-7; D remains unclear. The CDR3 runs to 15 residues. The V gene lost 0 bases and the J gene lost 6 bases, with 15 bases spanning the gap. Per germline, CDR1 SGHDN and CDR2 FVKESK.